This TCR beta chain was retrieved from a study of graft-versus-host responses after intestinal transplantation. Study overall: Transplants were multivisceral, liver-intestinal, or isolated intestinal. Every recipient underwent anti-thymocyte globulin induction, then tacrolimus and steroids for three to four years. Study outcomes and limitations: Recipient bone marrow held GvH clones, some seen earlier in ileum or blood. Circulating GvH clone levels at their peak were associated with HvG declines (early post-transplant).

The V gene's germline CDR1 is LNHDA and CDR2 SQIVND (reference sequence). The CDR3 runs 16 residues. The ends were cut back, 3 bases at V and 0 bases at J, with 12 bases in the middle. The method was immunoSEQ multiplex PCR; TCRdb's version includes in-frame clones alone and lacks a portion of them. The table records some 9,800 clones, 91% of them present only once. In the case of this clone: What it binds is unknown.

The sample here was PBMCs, taken about 6 weeks after intestinal transplant. V usage is TRBV19 and J usage is TRBJ1-5; D may be TRBD1 (6 bases). This sequence was found in a human patient who received an intestinal transplant, so some T cells may come from the graft donor. The CDR3 bases are TGTGCCAGTAGTATGAGGTACAGGGCTAGCAATCAGCCCCAGCATTTT. This codes for CASSMRYRASNQPQHF.